A selection of T cell receptor beta chains follows, all from one sample in a study of blood T cell repertoires in COVID-19. TCRdb keeps only in-frame clones here, not all; method: immunoSEQ multiplex PCR. The repertoire holds approximately 99,000 clones, with just over 85% as singletons. Sequencing was done on a sample of peripheral blood. The receptors derive from a man in his fifties with COVID-19, enrolled during active disease. Each CDR3 is given with its conserved first and last residue. Fields, in order: V gene, CDR3 length, CDR3 protein.

TRBV29-1 | 13 | CSATVTSGNTIYF
TRBV5-1 | 13 | CASSFGKTDTQYF
TRBV20-1 | 16 | CSASMGHSKSNEKLFF
TRBV6-1 | 15 | CASSENSRINTEAFF
TRBV13 | 14 | CASSLLNYNYGYTF
TRBV24-1 | 16 | CATSDPQGAMDNEQFF
TRBV3-1/TRBV3-2 | 14 | CASSQTGWQTEAFF
TRBV29-1 | 14 | CSAVGGQTYNEQFF
TRBV9 | 14 | CASSVWQATGELFF
TRBV20-1 | 12 | CSASNSNTEAFF
TRBV14 | 17 | CASSQAQGLAGRETQYF